The 19 T cell receptor beta chains below all came from one sample that was sequenced in a study of blood T cell repertoires in COVID-19. The assay was immunoSEQ multiplex PCR, and TCRdb's table has in-frame clones only and misses some. The repertoire holds around 160,000 clones, with over 80% as singletons. Sequencing input: peripheral blood. The source is a man at least 80 years old with acute or convalescent COVID-19.

In DNA form, the CDR3 reads TGTGCCAGCAGCCAAGGAAACAGGGGAGGTAATGAAAAACTGTTTTTT. Translated: CASSQGNRGGNEKLFF. The chain links TRBV5-6 to TRBJ1-4, with 7 bases aligning to TRBD1. J gave up 4 bases and V 4 bases, and 10 bases lay outside the gene matches. CDR1 is SGHDT and CDR2 is YYEEEE in the germline V gene. The CDR3 runs to 16 residues.

About this clone: The same CDR3 can be traced to other DNA sequences in this sample. This chain uses TRBV5-1 with TRBJ2-7; TRBD1 might be the D (5 bases). The germline CDR1 and CDR2 sequences are SGHRS and YFSETQ. Trimming removed 0 bases at V and 4 bases at J, with 5 bases between. This CDR3 has 12 residues. Here the CDR3 reads CASSLGTYEQYF. The CDR3 bases are TGCGCCAGCAGCTTGGGGACATACGAGCAGTACTTC.

The rearrangement links TRBV28 to TRBJ1-3; D is unclear. Trimming removed 5 bases from V and 2 bases from J, with 4 bases in between. The germline V gene has CDR1 MDHEN and CDR2 SYDVKM. The CDR3 loop spans 12 amino acids. The CDR3 protein is CASSVTGNTIYF. Here the CDR3 DNA reads TGTGCCAGCAGTGTTACTGGAAACACCATATATTTT.

V usage is TRBV29-1 and J usage is TRBJ1-4, with D uncertain. This CDR3 has 14 amino acids. CDR1 and CDR2 (germline): SQVTM, ANQGSEA. The V end lost 6 bases, the J end lost 0 bases, and 11 bases lay between the germline ends. CDR3 sequence (DNA): TGCAGCGTACGAACCGGGACAACTAATGAAAAACTGTTTTTT. This gives the protein CSVRTGTTNEKLFF.

The chain employs TRBV7-2 and TRBJ2-1; tentatively, D is TRBD1 (6 bases). The CDR3 runs to 15 residues. Germline V CDR1 and CDR2: SGHTA, FQGNSA. V dropped 5 bases and J dropped 2 bases, with 13 bases sitting between them. The CDR3 sequence: CASSQGSSTYNEQFF. Written as DNA, the CDR3 is TGTGCCAGCAGCCAGGGGTCCTCCACCTACAATGAGCAGTTCTTC.

The CDR3 region is CASSFPQRTAGHGYTF. The DNA for the CDR3 is TGTGCCAGCAGCTTCCCACAACGGACAGCAGGGCATGGCTACACCTTC. J is TRBJ1-2 and V is TRBV7-3; maybe TRBD1 (6 bases). CDR3 size: 16 residues. CDR1 SGHTA and CDR2 FQGTGA come from the germline V gene. V was shortened by 3 bases and J by 6 bases, with 20 bases between the two germline ends. The full variable domain, its missing parts supplied by reference TRBV7-3 and TRBJ1-2, is GAGVSQTPSNKVTEKGKYVELRCDPISGHTALYWYRQSLGQGPEFLIYFQGTGAADDSGLPNDRFFAVRPEGSVSTLKIQRTERGDSAVYLCASSFPQRTAGHGYTFGSGTRLTVV.

The DNA for the CDR3 is TGCGCCAGCAGCGAGCCGGGACAGGACTACGAGCAGTACTTC. Translating it yields CASSEPGQDYEQYF. V usage is TRBV5-1 and J usage is TRBJ2-7; 8 positions agree with TRBD1. J lost 3 bases, V lost 4 bases, and 6 bases had no gene match. Germline CDR1 SGHRS, CDR2 YFSETQ. This CDR3 contains 14 residues.

The CDR3 coding sequence is TGCGCCAGCAGCCGTCTGAGCGGACCAACTAATGAAAAACTGTTTTTT. Translating gives CASSRLSGPTNEKLFF. The rearrangement joins TRBV5-1 to TRBJ1-4; no reliable D call. CDR1 is SGHRS, CDR2 YFSETQ, per germline. The CDR3 is 16 residues long. The ends were cut back, 4 bases at V and 0 bases at J, with 13 bases in the middle.

The chain employs TRBV19 and TRBJ1-1, with 7 nucleotides matching TRBD1. The CDR3 is made up of 12 amino acids. Losses at the gene ends were 3 bases for V and 11 bases for J; bases not matched to a gene: 6. Germline CDR1 LNHDA, CDR2 SQIVND (reference sequence). Here the CDR3 DNA reads TGTGCCAGTAGTATCCGGACAGGCGAGGCTTTCTTT. Residues: CASSIRTGEAFF. Full variable domain (missing parts from reference TRBV19 and TRBJ1-1): DGGITQSPKYLFRKEGQNVTLSCEQNLNHDAMYWYRQDPGQGLRLIYYSQIVNDFQKGDIAEGYSVSREKKESFPLTVTSAQKNPTAFYLCASSIRTGEAFFGQGTRLTVV.

This clone was counted only a few times. This chain uses TRBV7-2 with TRBJ1-5, with 7 bases identical to TRBD1. CDR3 length: 16 amino acids. Trimming at V came to 5 bases and at J to 5 bases, leaving 12 bases not matched to a gene. Germline CDR1 is SGHTA and CDR2 is FQGNSA. This chain's CDR3 is CASSAGRDSGYQPQHF. The CDR3 region has the DNA TGTGCCAGCAGCGCAGGCCGGGACAGTGGGTATCAGCCCCAGCATTTT. Looking up the rest from reference TRBV7-2 and TRBJ1-5 gives the full variable domain: GAGVSQSPSNKVTEKGKDVELRCDPISGHTALYWYRQSLGQGLEFLIYFQGNSAPDKSGLPSDRFSAERTGGSVSTLTIQRTQQEDSAVYLCASSAGRDSGYQPQHFGDGTRLSIL.

The V and J genes are TRBV7-2 and TRBJ2-6, with D unresolved. With 0 bases removed from V and 0 bases from J, the gap between germline ends came to 6 bases. Germline CDR1 SGHTA, CDR2 FQGNSA. The CDR3 loop spans 16 amino acids. The CDR3 spells CASSLAVSSGANVLTF. The CDR3 bases are TGTGCCAGCAGCTTAGCAGTTAGCTCTGGGGCCAACGTCCTGACTTTC.

The rearrangement links TRBV7-9 to TRBJ1-2; TRBD1 matches at 9 bases. Trimming at V came to 5 bases and at J to 3 bases, leaving 13 bases not matched to a gene. The CDR3 consists of 17 residues. CDR1 is SEHNR, CDR2 FQNEAQ, per germline (reference sequence). In DNA, the CDR3 is TGTGCCAGCAGCCTGATAACCGGACAGGGGTTGTACTATGGCTACACCTTC. Encoded protein: CASSLITGQGLYYGYTF.

In this sample, this clone turned up a few times. This chain connects TRBV7-9 to TRBJ2-3, with 11 bases fitting TRBD2. The trim removed 8 bases at V and 4 bases at J, leaving 5 bases unmatched. This CDR3 is built from 14 residues. Germline assignment: CDR1 SEHNR and CDR2 FQNEAQ (reference sequence). In DNA form, the CDR3 reads TGTGCCAGCCAACTAGCGGGAGTAGCAGATACGCAGTATTTT. Protein product: CASQLAGVADTQYF.

This clone was detected once. The chain combines TRBV4-1 with TRBJ2-1; 12 bases match TRBD1. The germline gives CDR1 MGHRA, CDR2 YSYEKL. This CDR3 is built from 16 residues. J was trimmed by 7 bases and V by 1 base; bases with no gene match: 5. The CDR3 here is CASSQGGQGARNEQFF. In nucleotides, the CDR3 is TGCGCCAGCAGCCAAGGGGGACAGGGGGCGCGGAATGAGCAGTTCTTC.

The chain combines TRBV20-1 with TRBJ1-4; D might be TRBD1 (5 bases). The CDR3 consists of 16 residues. Germline V gene data show CDR1 as DFQATT and CDR2 as SNEGSKA (reference sequence). Trimming pared 3 bases from V and 0 bases from J, leaving 14 bases between. CDR3 protein: CSASMTTGATNEKLFF. The CDR3 DNA reads as TGCAGTGCTAGTATGACGACGGGGGCAACTAATGAAAAACTGTTTTTT.

V gene TRBV27 combines with J gene TRBJ2-7, with 9 positions matching TRBD2. Germline CDR1 is MNHEY and CDR2 is SMNVEV (reference sequence). The ends lost 0 bases at V and 3 bases at J; junction bases unmatched: 3. This CDR3 is built from 15 residues. This CDR3 reads CASSLSWTSDYEQYF. CDR3 sequence (DNA): TGTGCCAGCAGTTTATCGTGGACTAGCGACTACGAGCAGTACTTC.

This chain links TRBV6-5 with TRBJ1-2; TRBD1 aligns across 8 bases. J lost 5 bases, V lost 6 bases, and 5 bases had no gene match. CDR3 length equals 13 residues. Germline CDR1 is MNHEY and CDR2 is SVGAGI. The CDR3 nucleotides are TGTGCCAGCAGGCTGGGACAGGAGTATGGCTACACCTTC. Amino acid sequence: CASRLGQEYGYTF.

The rearrangement joins TRBV7-3 to TRBJ2-3, with TRBD2 matching over 10 bases. This CDR3 is 16 amino acids long. The V and J ends lost 2 bases and 8 bases, in that order; junction bases with no gene match: 10. Germline V gene data show CDR1 as SGHTA and CDR2 as FQGTGA. This CDR3 reads CASSLGLAGVGGTQYF. As DNA, the CDR3 is TGTGCCAGCAGCTTAGGCCTAGCGGGAGTCGGAGGTACGCAGTATTTT.

There are many counts of this clone. The V call is TRBV6-5, the J call TRBJ1-6, with TRBD1 matching over 10 bases. Trimming at V came to 2 bases and at J to 9 bases, leaving 4 bases not matched to a gene. CDR1 and CDR2 from the germline V gene are MNHEY and SVGAGI. This CDR3 region has 15 residues. The CDR3 spells CASSYGTGASSPLHF. CDR3 bases: TGTGCCAGCAGTTACGGGACAGGGGCATCTTCACCCCTCCACTTT.